These 10 T cell receptor beta chains were sequenced from one sample in a study of shared clonotypes between healthy human individuals (dated by TCRdb to between 2020 and 2021). Library preparation used the immunoSEQ multiplex PCR assay. TCRdb carries this immuneACCESS record with in-frame sequences only. Its versions omit some clonotypes, under half of them owing to an unresolved V gene in the studies checked, with the rest unexplained. The sample data list fewer than 850,000 clones, and more than 70% of these were observed just once. Less than 2% of the sample rests with the top ten. Sequencing was carried out using memory CD4+ T cells sorted from blood. The cell subset or site label, as the study defines it: CD45RA-negative fraction. Receptor source: a woman in her twenties or thirties in good health.

This chain connects TRBV6-5 to TRBJ1-5, with TRBD1 as a possible D gene (5 bases). CDR3 length: 13 residues. Germline V CDR1 and CDR2: MNHEY, SVGAGI. V was clipped by 6 bases and J by 5 bases, with 11 bases between them. The CDR3 coding sequence is TGTGCCAGCAGCGGGACGGAAGATCAGCCCCAGCATTTT. Its protein product is CASSGTEDQPQHF.

The gene calls are TRBV7-9 and TRBJ2-3, with 11 bases that match TRBD1. The ends lost 4 bases at V and 7 bases at J; junction bases unmatched: 1. The germline V gene has CDR1 SEHNR and CDR2 FQNEAQ (reference sequence). This CDR3 contains 13 residues. CDR3 loop: CASSSDRGHTQYF. The CDR3 DNA is TGTGCCAGCAGCTCGGACAGGGGGCATACGCAGTATTTT.

This chain joins TRBV7-9 and TRBJ2-7, with 7 bases fitting TRBD1. V was clipped by 5 bases and J by 6 bases; unmatched bases: 10. From germline, CDR1 is SEHNR and CDR2 FQNEAQ (reference sequence). CDR3 length: 14 residues. CDR3 coding DNA: TGTGCCAGCAGCCTCCAACAGGGGATGGGCGAGCAGTACTTC. It encodes CASSLQQGMGEQYF.

This clone came up many times. V is TRBV19 and J is TRBJ2-7; D call uncertain. The germline V and J ends were trimmed by 3 bases and 2 bases, with 11 bases remaining between them. In germline, CDR1 is LNHDA, CDR2 SQIVND (reference sequence). The CDR3 has 14 residues. The DNA for the CDR3 is TGTGCCAGTAGTATCAACTTCGGCCCCTACGAGCAGTACTTC. It specifies CASSINFGPYEQYF.

This clone was counted many times. The chain joins TRBV28 to TRBJ1-5; a possible D gene is TRBD1 (6 bases). This CDR3 has 15 residues. V dropped 2 bases and J dropped 0 bases, with 8 bases sitting between them. Germline V gene data show CDR1 as MDHEN and CDR2 as SYDVKM. CDR3 region: CASSLRDNSNQPQHF. The DNA of the CDR3 is TGTGCCAGCAGTTTAAGGGACAATAGCAATCAGCCCCAGCATTTT. The full variable domain, its missing parts supplied by reference TRBV28 and TRBJ1-5, is DVKVTQSSRYLVKRTGEKVFLECVQDMDHENMFWYRQDPGLGLRLIYFSYDVKMKEKGDIPEGYSVSREKKERFSLILESASTNQTSMYLCASSLRDNSNQPQHFGDGTRLSIL.

CDR3 nucleotide sequence: TGTGCCAGCTCGGATAGCGGGAGGCAAGAGACCCAGTACTTC. The encoded protein is CASSDSGRQETQYF. The rearrangement joins TRBV28 to TRBJ2-5, with 10 bases that match TRBD2. Per germline, CDR1 MDHEN and CDR2 SYDVKM. CDR3 size: 14 residues. With 8 bases clipped from V and 2 bases from J, the junction kept 5 bases outside the gene matches. Complete variable domain (other parts from reference TRBV28 and TRBJ2-5): DVKVTQSSRYLVKRTGEKVFLECVQDMDHENMFWYRQDPGLGLRLIYFSYDVKMKEKGDIPEGYSVSREKKERFSLILESASTNQTSMYLCASSDSGRQETQYFGPGTRLLVL.

This clone has just a few counts. V is TRBV28 and J is TRBJ2-7; D gene uncertain. Germline CDR1 and CDR2: MDHEN and SYDVKM. V gave up 1 base and J gave up 3 bases, with 4 bases separating them. The CDR3 consists of 12 residues. The CDR3 loop is CASSLSLYEQYF. CDR3 bases: TGTGCCAGCAGTTTATCACTCTACGAGCAGTACTTC.

The rearrangement joins TRBV7-2 to TRBJ2-3; D not certain. The V end was cut by 1 base, the J end by 3 bases, with 8 bases between. CDR1 is SGHTA and CDR2 is FQGNSA in the germline V gene. CDR3 length equals 14 residues. The CDR3: CASSLGAMTDTQYF. CDR3 sequence (DNA): TGTGCCAGCAGCTTAGGGGCTATGACAGATACGCAGTATTTT.

The rearrangement joins TRBV19 to TRBJ2-7; a weak D match, TRBD2 (5 bases). Trimming took 5 bases from V and 2 from J, leaving 19 bases between them. From germline, CDR1 is LNHDA and CDR2 SQIVND (reference sequence). This CDR3 is built from 16 residues. The CDR3 DNA follows: TGTGCCAGTAGTCCCTGGGAAGCGGACCAACCCTACGAGCAGTACTTC. This codes for CASSPWEADQPYEQYF.

This chain uses TRBV2 with TRBJ2-7; D is unclear. Germline lookup yields CDR1 SNHLY and CDR2 FYNNEI. This CDR3 has 15 residues. The ends were cut back, 2 bases at V and 0 bases at J, with 11 bases in the middle. The CDR3 loop reads CASSERFFTSYEQYF. The CDR3 DNA follows: TGTGCCAGCAGTGAAAGGTTTTTTACCTCCTACGAGCAGTACTTC.